These T cell receptor beta chains were read from a single sample in a study of T cell changes during pregnancy in multiple sclerosis. The protocol was immunoSEQ multiplex PCR, while the TCRdb copy is restricted to in-frame clones and leaves out a portion. The table records 60,000 or so clones, around 89% of them present only once. The source material was peripheral blood, sampled in the first trimester of pregnancy. These receptors came from a female donor with multiple sclerosis, enrolled in a pregnancy study. The CDR3 runs from the conserved cysteine through the conserved F or W. Each record gives: J gene, V gene, D gene, clone size, CDR3 protein, CDR3 DNA. The D gene is left open where the match is weak. For some rows the clone size is stated as once, few or many, or as a class when expanded; others skip it.

J: TRBJ1-3
V: TRBV18
D: TRBD1
size: -
CDR3: CASSLGSTGAVSGNTIYF
DNA: TGTGCCAGCTCACTCGGGTCCACAGGGGCCGTCTCTGGAAACACCATATATTTT

J: TRBJ2-2
V: TRBV9
D: TRBD2
size: once
CDR3: CASSSIARGLAGGRFTGELFF
DNA: TGTGCCAGCAGCTCAATAGCCCGAGGACTAGCGGGAGGGCGGTTCACCGGGGAGCTGTTTTTT

J: TRBJ1-1
V: TRBV2
D: TRBD1
size: -
CDR3: CASSVQGALMGAFF
DNA: TGTGCCAGCAGTGTGCAGGGGGCTCTGATGGGAGCTTTCTTT

J: TRBJ2-2
V: TRBV29-1
D: TRBD2
size: -
CDR3: CSVDIVAGGAPNTGELFF
DNA: TGCAGCGTTGATATTGTAGCGGGAGGAGCCCCGAACACCGGGGAGCTGTTTTTT

J: TRBJ2-7
V: TRBV6-1
D: TRBD2
size: once
CDR3: CASSAELAGAHEQYF
DNA: TGTGCCAGCAGTGCAGAACTAGCGGGGGCCCACGAGCAGTACTTC

J: TRBJ2-1
V: TRBV5-6
D: TRBD2
size: -
CDR3: CASSPSGIEQFF
DNA: TGTGCCAGCAGTCCAAGCGGGATTGAGCAGTTCTTC

J: TRBJ2-7
V: TRBV27
D: -
size: -
CDR3: CASSLSDGGVLSYEQYF
DNA: TGTGCCAGCAGTTTATCGGATGGAGGAGTCCTCTCCTACGAGCAGTACTTC

J: TRBJ2-5
V: TRBV13
D: TRBD2
size: -
CDR3: CASSSGLAGGPWQETQYF
DNA: TGTGCCAGCAGCTCGGGACTAGCGGGAGGGCCATGGCAAGAGACCCAGTACTTC

J: TRBJ2-5
V: TRBV13
D: -
size: -
CDR3: CASSLEGTGQETQYF
DNA: TGTGCCAGCAGCTTAGAAGGAACAGGTCAAGAGACCCAGTACTTC

J: TRBJ2-3
V: TRBV11-2
D: -
size: once
CDR3: CASSLNSPRTQYF
DNA: TGTGCCAGCAGCTTAAATTCCCCTAGAACGCAGTATTTT

J: TRBJ2-7
V: TRBV27
D: TRBD2
size: -
CDR3: CASSLLGREGLVYEQYF
DNA: TGTGCCAGCAGTTTATTAGGGAGGGAGGGCCTAGTCTACGAGCAGTACTTC

J: TRBJ2-1
V: TRBV6-5
D: TRBD1
size: -
CDR3: CASTTGDYNEQFF
DNA: TGTGCCAGCACCACAGGGGACTACAATGAGCAGTTCTTC

J: TRBJ2-7
V: TRBV5-1
D: TRBD2
size: -
CDR3: CASSLDGSSGTNEQYF
DNA: TGCGCCAGCAGCTTGGACGGGTCTAGCGGAACGAACGAGCAGTACTTC

J: TRBJ2-2
V: TRBV18
D: -
size: -
CDR3: CASSPTGELFF
DNA: TGTGCCAGCTCTCCTACCGGGGAGCTGTTTTTT

J: TRBJ2-7
V: TRBV29-1
D: TRBD1
size: -
CDR3: CSVEDDMGTGTYYEQYF
DNA: TGCAGCGTTGAAGATGATATGGGGACAGGGACGTACTACGAGCAGTACTTC

J: TRBJ2-3
V: TRBV7-9
D: -
size: -
CDR3: CASSLIGGADTQYF
DNA: TGTGCCAGCAGCTTGATCGGAGGGGCAGATACGCAGTATTTT

J: TRBJ2-1
V: TRBV19
D: -
size: -
CDR3: CASNQYNEQFF
DNA: TGTGCCAGTAATCAATACAATGAGCAGTTCTTC

J: TRBJ2-5
V: TRBV18
D: TRBD2
size: -
CDR3: CASSRLGTSGLQETQYF
DNA: TGTGCCAGCTCACGATTAGGGACTAGCGGGCTCCAAGAGACCCAGTACTTC

J: TRBJ1-1
V: TRBV2
D: -
size: once
CDR3: CASPGQLNTEAFF
DNA: TGTGCCAGCCCGGGTCAGTTGAACACTGAAGCTTTCTTT

J: TRBJ2-7
V: TRBV11-2
D: -
size: -
CDR3: CASSLVGAFGEQYF
DNA: TGTGCCAGCAGCTTGGTGGGGGCGTTCGGCGAGCAGTACTTC

J: TRBJ2-7
V: TRBV7-9
D: -
size: -
CDR3: CASSPPRAGASYEQYF
DNA: TGTGCCAGCAGCCCCCCCCGGGCGGGGGCCTCCTACGAGCAGTACTTC

J: TRBJ2-7
V: TRBV11-3
D: TRBD1
size: -
CDR3: CASSSGTETYEQYF
DNA: TGTGCCAGCAGCTCCGGGACAGAAACCTACGAGCAGTACTTC

J: TRBJ2-1
V: TRBV11-3
D: -
size: -
CDR3: CASSLDQSGTGSYNEQFF
DNA: TGTGCCAGCAGCTTAGATCAGTCAGGCACCGGCTCCTACAATGAGCAGTTCTTC